A selection of T cell receptor beta chains follows, all from one sample in a study of tumor and adjacent non-tumor tissue in lung cancer. TCRdb re-called the multiplex PCR reads through MiXCR, storing one row per CDR3 protein. There are over 110,000 distinct CDR3 sequences in the sample; around 67% occur only once, and about 20% lies in the top ten. The sequencing sample was made of lung tumor tissue. The receptors were sampled from a man aged 60 to 69 with small cell lung cancer. CDR3s include the opening cysteine and the closing phenylalanine or tryptophan. Fields, in order: J gene, D gene, clone size, V gene, CDR3 DNA, CDR3 protein. The D gene is left open where the match is weak. Some rows have no size entry. The others give once, few or many, or a class for an expanded clone.

j_call: TRBJ2-1; d_call: .; clone_size: .; v_call: TRBV6-2/TRBV6-3; cdr3_nt: TGTGCCAGCATTGCCGGTCCTAACAATGAACAGTTCTTC; cdr3_aa: CASIAGPNNEQFF
j_call: TRBJ1-2; d_call: .; clone_size: .; v_call: TRBV24-1; cdr3_nt: TGTGCCACCAGTAACTCGCGACAGGGCTACACCTTC; cdr3_aa: CATSNSRQGYTF
j_call: TRBJ1-6; d_call: .; clone_size: few; v_call: TRBV4-2; cdr3_nt: TGTGCCAGCAGCCAAGATCGGGTGGGTACCAGCTCCTATAATTCACCCCTCCACTTT; cdr3_aa: CASSQDRVGTSSYNSPLHF
j_call: TRBJ2-2; d_call: TRBD1; clone_size: .; v_call: TRBV5-4; cdr3_nt: TGTGCCAGCAGCTTGCAACCGGGACAGGATAGCACCGGAGAGCTGTTTTTT; cdr3_aa: CASSLQPGQDSTGELFF
j_call: TRBJ2-3; d_call: .; clone_size: many; v_call: TRBV11-1; cdr3_nt: TGTGCCAGCAGCTTTCTGACTCCTCTTGGTGGTACAGATACGCAGTATTTT; cdr3_aa: CASSFLTPLGGTDTQYF
j_call: TRBJ2-1; d_call: TRBD2; clone_size: many; v_call: TRBV6-1; cdr3_nt: TGTGCCAGCAGTTCGACGGGAGCGGGAGGGTCTGAGCAGTTCTTC; cdr3_aa: CASSSTGAGGSEQFF
j_call: TRBJ2-2; d_call: .; clone_size: few; v_call: TRBV2; cdr3_nt: TGTGCCAGCAGTGACAGGGCAGCGAACACCGGGGAGCTGTTTTTT; cdr3_aa: CASSDRAANTGELFF
j_call: TRBJ2-4; d_call: TRBD2; clone_size: .; v_call: TRBV11-1; cdr3_nt: TGTGCCAGCAGTGACGGGAGGGACCTAGCCAAAAACATTCAGTACTTC; cdr3_aa: CASSDGRDLAKNIQYF
j_call: TRBJ2-5; d_call: .; clone_size: .; v_call: TRBV20-1; cdr3_nt: TGCAGTGCAAGACATGGGGAGACCCAGTACTTC; cdr3_aa: CSARHGETQYF
j_call: TRBJ2-2; d_call: .; clone_size: .; v_call: TRBV11-2; cdr3_nt: TGTGCCAGCAGCCCCCTAGATGTAGGCACCGAGGGGCTGTTTTTT; cdr3_aa: CASSPLDVGTEGLFF
j_call: TRBJ2-1; d_call: TRBD2; clone_size: many; v_call: TRBV6-1; cdr3_nt: TGTGCCAGCAGTGAATATCCGGCGGGAGGGATCAATGAGCAGTTCTTC; cdr3_aa: CASSEYPAGGINEQFF
j_call: TRBJ2-1; d_call: TRBD1; clone_size: once; v_call: TRBV20-1; cdr3_nt: TGCAGAGCTAGGGGACAGTTAGATAAGCAGTTCTTC; cdr3_aa: CRARGQLDKQFF
j_call: TRBJ2-1; d_call: .; clone_size: medium-sized; v_call: TRBV29-1; cdr3_nt: TGCAGCGTTGAAGACACTGGGGCGTCAGCAGTCCCCTCCTACAATGAGCAGTTCTTC; cdr3_aa: CSVEDTGASAVPSYNEQFF
j_call: TRBJ1-1; d_call: .; clone_size: .; v_call: TRBV18; cdr3_nt: TGTGTCAGCTCCCTTCGGCTTGAGGGGATGTTGAACACTGAAGCTTTCTTT; cdr3_aa: CVSSLRLEGMLNTEAFF
j_call: TRBJ1-4; d_call: .; clone_size: .; v_call: TRBV4-1; cdr3_nt: TGCGCCAGCAGCCAAAACCGGACTAATGAAAAAGTGTTTTTT; cdr3_aa: CASSQNRTNEKVFF
j_call: TRBJ1-5; d_call: .; clone_size: .; v_call: TRBV6-6; cdr3_nt: TGTGCCAGCAGTCGGTACGGTGGAAGCCAGCCCCAGCATTTT; cdr3_aa: CASSRYGGSQPQHF
j_call: TRBJ1-5; d_call: .; clone_size: many; v_call: TRBV11-2; cdr3_nt: TGTGCCAGCAGCTTAACAGGAGGGAGCAATCAGCCCCAGCATTTT; cdr3_aa: CASSLTGGSNQPQHF
j_call: TRBJ1-2; d_call: .; clone_size: .; v_call: TRBV20-1; cdr3_nt: TGCAGTGCTAGTAGCAGGGTTGAGCGCGGCTACACTTTC; cdr3_aa: CSASSRVERGYTF
j_call: TRBJ2-7; d_call: .; clone_size: .; v_call: TRBV28; cdr3_nt: TGTGCCAGCAGTTTGAGAGGGCTCTACGAGCAGTACTTC; cdr3_aa: CASSLRGLYEQYF
j_call: TRBJ2-1; d_call: TRBD2; clone_size: .; v_call: TRBV11-2; cdr3_nt: TGTGCCAGCATATTAGATCAGACTAGCGGGATATACAATGAGCAGTTCTTC; cdr3_aa: CASILDQTSGIYNEQFF
j_call: TRBJ2-3; d_call: TRBD2; clone_size: .; v_call: TRBV11-2; cdr3_nt: TGTGCCAGCAGCGTAGCGGGAGGACAGTATTTT; cdr3_aa: CASSVAGGQYF
j_call: TRBJ2-7; d_call: .; clone_size: .; v_call: TRBV5-4; cdr3_nt: TGTGCCTTTCAAAGGCGTGACACCTCCTACGAGCAGTACTTC; cdr3_aa: CAFQRRDTSYEQYF
j_call: TRBJ2-1; d_call: TRBD2; clone_size: .; v_call: TRBV18; cdr3_nt: TGTGCCAGCTCATCGATTAGCGGGAGGAGCAATGAGCAGTTCTTC; cdr3_aa: CASSSISGRSNEQFF
j_call: TRBJ1-4; d_call: .; clone_size: .; v_call: TRBV6-6; cdr3_nt: TGTGCCAGCCGACGGGGTAAAGAAAAACTGTCTTTT; cdr3_aa: CASRRGKEKLSF
j_call: TRBJ2-5; d_call: .; clone_size: .; v_call: TRBV20-1; cdr3_nt: TGCAGTGCTAGGAGGTACAAAGAGACTCAGTACTTC; cdr3_aa: CSARRYKETQYF
j_call: TRBJ2-1; d_call: .; clone_size: .; v_call: TRBV11-2; cdr3_nt: TGTGCCAACAGCTTACAGTATATGAATGAGCAGTTTTTC; cdr3_aa: CANSLQYMNEQFF
j_call: TRBJ1-1; d_call: .; clone_size: .; v_call: TRBV11-1; cdr3_nt: TGTGCCAGCAGCGCTCTCGTCACTGAAGCTTTCTTT; cdr3_aa: CASSALVTEAFF
j_call: TRBJ1-1; d_call: .; clone_size: .; v_call: TRBV20-1; cdr3_nt: TGCAGTGCTAGAGGGAACATTGAAGCTTTCTTT; cdr3_aa: CSARGNIEAFF
j_call: TRBJ1-1; d_call: .; clone_size: .; v_call: TRBV11-2; cdr3_nt: TGTGTCAGTAGCGTCGGGGGTCCAAGAGCTTTCTTT; cdr3_aa: CVSSVGGPRAFF
j_call: TRBJ2-5; d_call: .; clone_size: .; v_call: TRBV19; cdr3_nt: TGTGCCAGTAGTATAGGGGGAGTCCCGGAGACCCAGTACTTC; cdr3_aa: CASSIGGVPETQYF
j_call: TRBJ2-3; d_call: .; clone_size: .; v_call: TRBV20-1; cdr3_nt: TGCAGTGCTAGCCTCTACCAAGATGACACAGATACGCAGTATTTT; cdr3_aa: CSASLYQDDTDTQYF
j_call: TRBJ1-3; d_call: .; clone_size: .; v_call: TRBV29-1; cdr3_nt: TGCAGCACCGGGACTTACTCTGAAAACACCATATATTTT; cdr3_aa: CSTGTYSENTIYF
j_call: TRBJ2-1; d_call: .; clone_size: few; v_call: TRBV19; cdr3_nt: TGTGCCAGCAAGACAGGCGACTCCTACAATGAGCAGTTCTTC; cdr3_aa: CASKTGDSYNEQFF
j_call: TRBJ2-1; d_call: .; clone_size: .; v_call: TRBV20-1; cdr3_nt: TGCGGTACTAGGCCCCCAAATAATGAGCAGTTTTTC; cdr3_aa: CGTRPPNNEQFF
j_call: TRBJ2-5; d_call: .; clone_size: .; v_call: TRBV6-2/TRBV6-3; cdr3_nt: TGTGCCAGCAGTCCCCTCACTAGAGAGGCCCAGTACTTT; cdr3_aa: CASSPLTREAQYF
j_call: TRBJ2-1; d_call: TRBD2; clone_size: .; v_call: TRBV4-2; cdr3_nt: TGTGAGAGCAGCCAATTTTCCAGCGGGAGGGAATTTGAGCAGTTCTTC; cdr3_aa: CESSQFSSGREFEQFF
j_call: TRBJ1-5; d_call: TRBD1; clone_size: many; v_call: TRBV12-3/TRBV12-4; cdr3_nt: TGTGCCAGCAGTTTAAAGGCAGGGGGCGGCGCACCCCAGCATTTT; cdr3_aa: CASSLKAGGGAPQHF
j_call: TRBJ2-3; d_call: TRBD2; clone_size: many; v_call: TRBV20-1; cdr3_nt: TGCAGTGCGGTTGGGACTAGCGGGAGGGCCCAGACGCAGTATTTT; cdr3_aa: CSAVGTSGRAQTQYF
j_call: TRBJ2-7; d_call: .; clone_size: few; v_call: TRBV20-1; cdr3_nt: TGCAGTGCCGGGTCTGGCGGGGTTACCTACGAGCAGTACTTC; cdr3_aa: CSAGSGGVTYEQYF
j_call: TRBJ1-1; d_call: .; clone_size: .; v_call: TRBV5-4; cdr3_nt: TGTGTCAGCAGCTTCCCGGGGATAGATAACAATGAAGCTTTCTTT; cdr3_aa: CVSSFPGIDNNEAFF
j_call: TRBJ2-1; d_call: TRBD1; clone_size: .; v_call: TRBV11-2; cdr3_nt: TGTGCAAGCGGCTTAACAGGGGACACCTACAATGAGCAGTTCTTC; cdr3_aa: CASGLTGDTYNEQFF
j_call: TRBJ2-3; d_call: TRBD2; clone_size: .; v_call: TRBV6-2/TRBV6-3; cdr3_nt: TGTGCCAGCGGACCAGACCTTCGACTAGCGGGAACAGATACGCAGTATTTT; cdr3_aa: CASGPDLRLAGTDTQYF
j_call: TRBJ1-5; d_call: TRBD1; clone_size: .; v_call: TRBV6-1; cdr3_nt: TGTGCCAGCAGCGAGGACAGGAGTAGCAATCAGCCCCAGCATTTT; cdr3_aa: CASSEDRSSNQPQHF
j_call: TRBJ2-7; d_call: .; clone_size: once; v_call: TRBV12-3/TRBV12-4; cdr3_nt: TGTGCCAGCAGGCAACAGGATTACGAGCAATACTTC; cdr3_aa: CASRQQDYEQYF
j_call: TRBJ2-1; d_call: .; clone_size: many; v_call: TRBV6-2/TRBV6-3; cdr3_nt: TGTGTCGTAAAAGGGGGGGTATCCTACAATGAGCAGTTCTTC; cdr3_aa: CVVKGGVSYNEQFF
j_call: TRBJ2-3; d_call: .; clone_size: .; v_call: TRBV20-1; cdr3_nt: TGCAGTGCTAGAGATCTTAAGAAAAGCACAGATACGCAGTATTTT; cdr3_aa: CSARDLKKSTDTQYF
j_call: TRBJ2-1; d_call: .; clone_size: .; v_call: TRBV10-3; cdr3_nt: TGTGCTATCAGAGCACCAGTGGGGCACAATGAGCAGTTCTTC; cdr3_aa: CAIRAPVGHNEQFF